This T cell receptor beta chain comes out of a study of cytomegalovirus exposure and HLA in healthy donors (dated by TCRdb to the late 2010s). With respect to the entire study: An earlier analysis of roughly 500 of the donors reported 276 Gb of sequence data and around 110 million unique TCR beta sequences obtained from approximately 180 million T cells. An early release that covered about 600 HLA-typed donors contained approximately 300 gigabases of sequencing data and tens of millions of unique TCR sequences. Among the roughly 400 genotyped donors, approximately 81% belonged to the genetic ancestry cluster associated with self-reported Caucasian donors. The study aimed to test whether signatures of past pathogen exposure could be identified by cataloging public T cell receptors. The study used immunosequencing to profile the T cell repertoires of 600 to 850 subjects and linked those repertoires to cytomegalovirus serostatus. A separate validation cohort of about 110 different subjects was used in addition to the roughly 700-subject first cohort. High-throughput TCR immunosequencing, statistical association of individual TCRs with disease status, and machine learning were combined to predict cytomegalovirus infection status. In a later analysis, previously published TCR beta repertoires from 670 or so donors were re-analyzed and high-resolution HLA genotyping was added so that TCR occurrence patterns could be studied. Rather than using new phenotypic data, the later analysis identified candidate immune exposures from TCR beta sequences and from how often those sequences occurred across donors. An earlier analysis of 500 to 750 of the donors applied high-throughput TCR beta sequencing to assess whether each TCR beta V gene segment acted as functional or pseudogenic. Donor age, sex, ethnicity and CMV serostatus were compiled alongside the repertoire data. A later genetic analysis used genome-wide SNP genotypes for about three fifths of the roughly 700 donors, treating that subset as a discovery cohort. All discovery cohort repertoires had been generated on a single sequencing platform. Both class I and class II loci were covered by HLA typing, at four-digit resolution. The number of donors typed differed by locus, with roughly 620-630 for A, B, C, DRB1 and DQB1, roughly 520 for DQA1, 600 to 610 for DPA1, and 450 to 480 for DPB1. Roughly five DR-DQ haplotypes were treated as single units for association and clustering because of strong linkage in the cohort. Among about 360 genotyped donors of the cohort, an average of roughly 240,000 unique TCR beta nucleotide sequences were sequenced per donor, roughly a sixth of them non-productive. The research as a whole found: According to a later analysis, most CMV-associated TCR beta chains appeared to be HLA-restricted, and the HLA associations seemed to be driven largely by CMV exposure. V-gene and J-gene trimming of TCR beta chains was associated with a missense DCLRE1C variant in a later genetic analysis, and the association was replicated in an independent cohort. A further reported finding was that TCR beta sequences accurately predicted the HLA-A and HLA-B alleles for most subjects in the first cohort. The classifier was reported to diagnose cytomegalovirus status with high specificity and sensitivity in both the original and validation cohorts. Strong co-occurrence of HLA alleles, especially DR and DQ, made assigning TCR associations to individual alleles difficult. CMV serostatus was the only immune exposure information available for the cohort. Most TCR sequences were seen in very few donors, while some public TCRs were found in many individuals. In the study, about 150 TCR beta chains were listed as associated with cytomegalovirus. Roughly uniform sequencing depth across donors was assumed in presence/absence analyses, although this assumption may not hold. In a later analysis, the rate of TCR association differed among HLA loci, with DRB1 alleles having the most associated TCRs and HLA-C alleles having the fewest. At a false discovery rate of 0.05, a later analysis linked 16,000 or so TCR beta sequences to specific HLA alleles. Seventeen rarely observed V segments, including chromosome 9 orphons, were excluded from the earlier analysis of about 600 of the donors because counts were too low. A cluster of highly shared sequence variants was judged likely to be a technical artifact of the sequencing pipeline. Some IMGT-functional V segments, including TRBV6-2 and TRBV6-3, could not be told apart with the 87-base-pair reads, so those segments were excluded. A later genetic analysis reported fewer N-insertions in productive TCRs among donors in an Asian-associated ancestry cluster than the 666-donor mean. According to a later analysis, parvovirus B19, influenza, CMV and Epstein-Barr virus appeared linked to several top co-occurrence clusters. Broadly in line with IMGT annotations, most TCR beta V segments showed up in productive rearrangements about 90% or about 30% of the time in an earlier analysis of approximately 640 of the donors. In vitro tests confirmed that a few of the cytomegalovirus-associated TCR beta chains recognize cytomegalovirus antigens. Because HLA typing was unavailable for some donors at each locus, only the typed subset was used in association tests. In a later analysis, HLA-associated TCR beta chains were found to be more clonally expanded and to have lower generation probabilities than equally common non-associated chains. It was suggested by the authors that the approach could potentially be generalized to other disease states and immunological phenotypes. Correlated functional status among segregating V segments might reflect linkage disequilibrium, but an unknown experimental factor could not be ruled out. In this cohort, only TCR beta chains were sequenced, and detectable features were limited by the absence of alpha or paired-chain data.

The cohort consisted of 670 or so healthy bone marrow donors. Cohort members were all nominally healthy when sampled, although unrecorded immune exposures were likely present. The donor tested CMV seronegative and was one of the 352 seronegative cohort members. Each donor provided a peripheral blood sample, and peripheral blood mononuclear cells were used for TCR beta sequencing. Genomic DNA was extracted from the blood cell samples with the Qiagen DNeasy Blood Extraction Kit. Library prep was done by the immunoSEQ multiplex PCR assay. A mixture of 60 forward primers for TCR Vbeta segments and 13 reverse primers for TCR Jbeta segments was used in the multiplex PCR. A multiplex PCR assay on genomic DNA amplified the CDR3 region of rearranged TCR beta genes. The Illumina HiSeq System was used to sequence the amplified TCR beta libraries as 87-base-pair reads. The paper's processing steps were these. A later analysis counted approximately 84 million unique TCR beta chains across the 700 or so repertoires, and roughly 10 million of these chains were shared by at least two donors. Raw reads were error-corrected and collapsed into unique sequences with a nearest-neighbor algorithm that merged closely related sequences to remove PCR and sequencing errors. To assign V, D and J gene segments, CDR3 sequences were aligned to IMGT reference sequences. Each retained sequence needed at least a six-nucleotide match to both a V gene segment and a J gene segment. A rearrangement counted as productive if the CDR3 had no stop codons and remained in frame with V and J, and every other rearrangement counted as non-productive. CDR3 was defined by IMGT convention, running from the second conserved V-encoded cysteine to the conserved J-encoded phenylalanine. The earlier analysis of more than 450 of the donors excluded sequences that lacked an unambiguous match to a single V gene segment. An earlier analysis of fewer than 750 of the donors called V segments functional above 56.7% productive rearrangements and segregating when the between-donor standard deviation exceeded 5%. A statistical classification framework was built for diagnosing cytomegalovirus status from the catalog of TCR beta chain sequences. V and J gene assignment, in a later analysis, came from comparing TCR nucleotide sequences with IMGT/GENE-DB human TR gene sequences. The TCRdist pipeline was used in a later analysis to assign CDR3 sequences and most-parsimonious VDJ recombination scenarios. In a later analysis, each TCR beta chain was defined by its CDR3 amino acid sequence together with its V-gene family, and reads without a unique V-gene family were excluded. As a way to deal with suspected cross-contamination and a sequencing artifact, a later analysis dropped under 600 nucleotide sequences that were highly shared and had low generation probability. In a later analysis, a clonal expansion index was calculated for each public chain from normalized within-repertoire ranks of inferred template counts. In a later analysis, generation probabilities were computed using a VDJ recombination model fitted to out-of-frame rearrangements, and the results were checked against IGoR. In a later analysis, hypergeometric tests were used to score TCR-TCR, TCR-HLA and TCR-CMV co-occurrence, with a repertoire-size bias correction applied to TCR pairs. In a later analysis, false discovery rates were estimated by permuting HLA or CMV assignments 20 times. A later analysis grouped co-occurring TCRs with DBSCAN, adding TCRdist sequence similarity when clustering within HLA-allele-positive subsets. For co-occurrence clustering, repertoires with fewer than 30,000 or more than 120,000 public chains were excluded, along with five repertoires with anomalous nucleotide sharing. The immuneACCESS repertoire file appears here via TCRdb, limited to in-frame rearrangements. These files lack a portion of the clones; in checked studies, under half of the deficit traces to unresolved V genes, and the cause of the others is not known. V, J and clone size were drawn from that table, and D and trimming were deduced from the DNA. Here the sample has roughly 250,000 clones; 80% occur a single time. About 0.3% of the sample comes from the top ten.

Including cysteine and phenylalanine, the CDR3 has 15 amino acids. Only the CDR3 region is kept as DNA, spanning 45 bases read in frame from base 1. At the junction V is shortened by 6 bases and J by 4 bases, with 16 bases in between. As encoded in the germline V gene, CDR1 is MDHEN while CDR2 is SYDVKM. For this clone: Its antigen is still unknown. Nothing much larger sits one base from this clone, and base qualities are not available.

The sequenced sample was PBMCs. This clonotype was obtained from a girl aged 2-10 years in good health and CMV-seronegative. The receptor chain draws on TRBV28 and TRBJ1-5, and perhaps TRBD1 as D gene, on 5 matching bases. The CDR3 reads CASSTGWGGNQPQHF. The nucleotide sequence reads TGTGCCAGCAGCACCGGCTGGGGGGGGAATCAGCCCCAGCATTTT.